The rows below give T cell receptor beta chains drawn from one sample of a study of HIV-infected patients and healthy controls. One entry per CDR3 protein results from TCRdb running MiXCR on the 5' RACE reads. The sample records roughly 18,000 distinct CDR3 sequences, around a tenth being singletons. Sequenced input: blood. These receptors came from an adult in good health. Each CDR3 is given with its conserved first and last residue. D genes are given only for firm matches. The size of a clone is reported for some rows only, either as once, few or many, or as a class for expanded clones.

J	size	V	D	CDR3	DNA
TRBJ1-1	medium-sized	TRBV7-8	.	CASSLGQGTEAFF	TGTGCCAGCAGCTTAGGCCAGGGAACTGAAGCTTTCTTT
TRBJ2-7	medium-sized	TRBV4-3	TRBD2	CASSQDGTSGEQYF	TGCGCCAGCAGCCAAGACGGGACTAGCGGCGAGCAGTACTTC
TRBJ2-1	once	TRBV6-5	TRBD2	CASSTGGGSYNEQFF	TGTGCCAGCAGTACGGGCGGGGGCTCCTACAATGAGCAGTTCTTC
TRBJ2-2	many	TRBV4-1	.	CASSQEMPSRTGELFF	TGCGCCAGCAGCCAAGAGATGCCATCGAGGACCGGGGAGCTGTTTTTT
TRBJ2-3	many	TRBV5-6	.	CASSSGEKGDTQYF	TGTGCCAGCAGCTCGGGAGAGAAGGGGGATACGCAGTATTTT
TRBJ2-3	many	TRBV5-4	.	CASSVRWDTQYF	TGTGCCAGCAGTGTGAGGTGGGATACGCAGTATTTT
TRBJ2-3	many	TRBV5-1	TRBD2	CASSARSGTSTDTQYF	TGCGCCAGCAGCGCCAGAAGCGGGACGAGCACAGATACGCAGTATTTT
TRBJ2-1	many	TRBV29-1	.	CSVVLASYNEQFF	TGCAGCGTTGTCCTGGCGTCCTACAATGAGCAGTTCTTC
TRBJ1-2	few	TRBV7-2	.	CASSLGGVTNYGYTF	TGTGCCAGCAGCTTAGGAGGGGTAACAAACTATGGCTACACCTTC
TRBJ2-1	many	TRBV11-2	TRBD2	CASSFSRDYRYNEQFF	TGTGCCAGCAGCTTTTCCCGGGACTACAGATACAATGAGCAGTTCTTC
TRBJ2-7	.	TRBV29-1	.	CSVVEGTEQYF	TGCAGCGTTGTGGAGGGGACCGAGCAGTACTTC
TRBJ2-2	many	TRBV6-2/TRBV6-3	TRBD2	CASSSTSGRAWTGELFF	TGTGCCAGCAGTTCAACTAGCGGGAGGGCCTGGACCGGGGAGCTGTTTTTT
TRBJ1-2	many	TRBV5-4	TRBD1	CASSLGQGPNYGYTF	TGTGCCAGCAGCTTGGGACAGGGACCCAACTATGGCTACACCTTC
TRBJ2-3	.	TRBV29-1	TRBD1	CSVAGGESTDTQYF	TGCAGCGTTGCAGGGGGCGAGAGCACAGATACGCAGTATTTT
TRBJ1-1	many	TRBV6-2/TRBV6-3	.	CASSYIKDTEAFF	TGTGCCAGCAGTTACATTAAGGACACTGAAGCTTTCTTT
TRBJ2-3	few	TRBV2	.	CASNPVASTDTQYF	TGTGCCAGCAATCCAGTAGCTAGCACAGATACGCAGTATTTT
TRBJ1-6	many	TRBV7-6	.	CASSSGPTYNSPLHF	TGTGCCAGCAGCTCCGGACCTACCTATAATTCACCCCTCCACTTT
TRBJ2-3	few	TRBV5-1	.	CASSLDAASTDTQYF	TGCGCCAGCAGCTTGGACGCGGCTAGCACAGATACGCAGTATTTT
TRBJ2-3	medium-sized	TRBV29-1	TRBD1	CSVDDRASTDTQYF	TGCAGCGTGGACGACAGGGCCAGCACAGATACGCAGTATTTT
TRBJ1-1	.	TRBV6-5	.	CASSYSRTTEAFF	TGTGCCAGCAGTTACTCTAGGACCACTGAAGCTTTCTTT
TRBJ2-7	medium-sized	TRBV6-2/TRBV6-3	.	CASSYPVLSPAYEQYF	TGTGCCAGCAGTTACCCAGTACTCTCCCCGGCCTACGAGCAGTACTTC
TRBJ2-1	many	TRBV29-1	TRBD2	CSVEGTSGSNEQFF	TGCAGCGTAGAGGGGACTAGCGGGAGTAATGAGCAGTTCTTC